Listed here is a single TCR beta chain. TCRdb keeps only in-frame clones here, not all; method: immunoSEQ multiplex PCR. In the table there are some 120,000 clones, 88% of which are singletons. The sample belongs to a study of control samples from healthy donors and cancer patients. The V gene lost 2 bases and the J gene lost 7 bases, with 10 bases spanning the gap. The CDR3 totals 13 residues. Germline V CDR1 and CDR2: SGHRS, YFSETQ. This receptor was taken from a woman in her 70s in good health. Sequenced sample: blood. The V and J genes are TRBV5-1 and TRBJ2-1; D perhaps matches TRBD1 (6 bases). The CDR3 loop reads CASSFLQGNEQFF. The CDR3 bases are TGCGCCAGCAGCTTCTTACAGGGTAATGAGCAGTTCTTC.